The sequence of this T cell receptor (beta chain) was determined in a study of blood T cells in healthy people across ages. Study-level points and caveats: Roughly linear declines in TCR beta diversity per million T cells occurred with age. Underestimates were what the diversity estimates from one million T cells were considered to be.

The germline V gene has CDR1 SEHNR and CDR2 FQNEAQ (reference sequence). V was clipped by 3 bases and J by 10 bases, with 10 bases between them. The CDR3 length is 12 residues. This clonotype was found a few times. The target antigen is unknown. A second PCR, run for roughly 6 to 11 cycles, used a sample-barcoded 5' primer plus a J-beta primer mix. Template switching added a 12-random-nucleotide identifier to every cDNA molecule. TCRdb called the 5' RACE reads again in MiXCR, with one record for every CDR3 protein. The sample contains some 1.5 million distinct CDR3 sequences, 28% of which appear only once. Each donor's blood draw was roughly 10 milliliters of peripheral blood.

The chain is built from TRBV7-9 and TRBJ1-5; no firm D call. The receptor comes from a woman in her thirties in good health. The sample consisted of blood. In DNA form, the CDR3 reads TGTGCCAGCAGCTTTAGTATCGACCCCCAGCATTTT. This codes for CASSFSIDPQHF.